This T cell receptor beta chain is from a study of graft-versus-host responses after intestinal transplantation. Data came from immunoSEQ multiplex PCR; TCRdb stores just in-frame clones and leaves some out. The sample lists roughly 29,000 clones, 70% to 90% occurring once. The receptor was derived from a human patient who received an intestinal transplant, so some T cells may come from the graft donor. Sequencing was performed on PBMCs, taken roughly 68 weeks after intestinal transplantation.

The CDR3 reads CASSLAAGSIHTEAFF. Written as DNA, the CDR3 is TGTGCCAGCAGCTTAGCGGCAGGGAGTATCCACACTGAAGCTTTCTTT. This chain joins TRBV11-1 and TRBJ1-1; TRBD1 might be the D (5 bases). Trimming left V 0 bases short and J 3 bases short, with 14 bases between. CDR3 length: 16 residues. In germline, CDR1 is SGHAT, CDR2 FQDESV (reference sequence).